This TCR beta chain was retrieved from a study of blood T cells in healthy people across ages. Primers used in a second PCR of about 6 to 11 cycles were a sample-barcoded 5' primer and a J-beta primer mix. Via MiXCR, TCRdb re-called the 5' RACE reads, giving one row per CDR3 protein. The data hold approximately 1.5 million distinct CDR3 sequences, with 42% observed a single time. The CDR3 consists of 14 residues. CDR1 is SGDLS, CDR2 YYNGEE, per germline. V was clipped by 3 bases and J by 4 bases, with 13 bases between them. Study findings and constraints: Investigators treated diversity estimates from one million T cells as underestimates. Long-lived donors had more naive CD4+ cells and higher diversity than aged donors.

In regard to this clonotype: Its antigen is currently unknown.

This chain links TRBV9 with TRBJ1-2; D is unresolved. The receptor's source is a woman between 18 and 30 years old in good health. Sequenced material: blood. CDR3: CASSAGTDPYGYTF. The CDR3 DNA reads TGTGCCAGCAGCGCGGGCACCGATCCCTATGGCTACACCTTC.